This is a list of T cell receptor beta chains from one sample in a study of control samples from healthy donors and cancer patients. Sequencing used immunoSEQ multiplex PCR; TCRdb keeps in-frame clones, though not all of them. The sample holds some 120,000 clones, more than 80% seen once. The sequencing input was blood. These receptor sequences come from a man between 18 and 35 years old in good health. Both conserved end residues are part of each CDR3. Fields, in order: J gene, V gene, CDR3 length, CDR3 protein.

TRBJ2-1 TRBV5-4 13 CASSFVGGNEQFF
TRBJ2-1 TRBV3-1/TRBV3-2 14 CASSRASGPDEQFF
TRBJ2-2 TRBV15 14 CATSPLLNTGELFF
TRBJ2-1 TRBV15 17 CATSRPRYQGAPGEQFF
TRBJ1-1 TRBV2 14 CASILQGRNTEAFF
TRBJ1-2 TRBV6-6 12 CASSLLRDGYTF
TRBJ1-1 TRBV2 16 CASSELGRGLDTEAFF
TRBJ2-1 TRBV5-6 12 CASSSASPNLFF
TRBJ1-3 TRBV3-1/TRBV3-2 15 CASSTGTGTGNTIYF
TRBJ1-2 TRBV10-3 12 CAIRNDPYGYTF
TRBJ2-1 TRBV6-5 13 CASVLAGRNEQFF
TRBJ1-2 TRBV9 14 CASSDGQIRYGYTF
TRBJ2-1 TRBV6-1 13 CASSEYFYNEQFF